This record looks at one TCR beta chain sequence and its context. TCRdb processed the PCR reads anew with MiXCR; each CDR3 protein has one entry. The repertoire holds roughly 20,000 distinct CDR3 sequences, with around 40% as singletons. This sample stems from a study of tumor-infiltrating lymphocytes in oesophageal squamous cell carcinoma. This CDR3 is 14 amino acids long. The V gene lost 5 bases and the J gene lost 5 bases, with 15 bases spanning the gap. Germline values: CDR1 SGHTA, CDR2 FQGNSA. The J gene is TRBJ2-5, the V gene TRBV7-2; D is undetermined. Sample: blood. This TCR derives from a male donor with esophageal squamous cell carcinoma. Here the CDR3 reads CASSTGPVGETQYF. CDR3 coding DNA: TGTGCCAGCAGCACCGGACCAGTCGGGGAGACCCAGTACTTC. The full variable domain, in which reference TRBV7-2 and TRBJ2-5 provide the parts outside the CDR3, is GAGVSQSPSNKVTEKGKDVELRCDPISGHTALYWYRQSLGQGLEFLIYFQGNSAPDKSGLPSDRFSAERTGGSVSTLTIQRTQQEDSAVYLCASSTGPVGETQYFGPGTRLLVL.